The 21 T cell receptor beta chains given below trace back to one sample, sequenced in a study of beta chain features in type 1 diabetes. Whole-study findings and limits: Within each of all four CD4+ subsets, Type 1 diabetes patients had TCRB CDR3s that were moderately but significantly shorter.

cDNA synthesis used the whole RNA isolate, giving expressed TCRB sequences. The table came from immunoSEQ multiplex PCR; TCRdb's copy has only in-frame clones and leaves some out. Seen here are around 260,000 clones, roughly a quarter observed once, and the top ten hold roughly 0.013%. These receptors lack a known antigen. The material sequenced was naive CD4+ T cells from blood. These receptors all come from a young woman with type 1 diabetes.

This clone was observed a single time. The V call is TRBV25-1, the J call TRBJ2-7; TRBD1 matches at 8 bases. CDR3 length: 15 amino acids. Trimming cost V 4 bases and J 4 bases; bases outside gene matches: 9. Germline CDR1 MGHDK, CDR2 SYGVNS. For the CDR3, the DNA is TGTGCCAGCAGTGTTGGGGACAGGTTAACTTACGAGCAGTACTTC. Residues: CASSVGDRLTYEQYF.

This rearrangement joins TRBV11-2 to TRBJ2-1; maybe TRBD2 (6 bases). CDR3 length: 15 amino acids. The V gene's germline CDR1 is SGHAT and CDR2 FQNNGV. Trimming cost V 1 base and J 4 bases, with 11 bases left between them. The CDR3 DNA follows: TGTGCCAGCAGCTTAGGTTACGGGGGTTACAATGAGCAGTTCTTC. Amino acids: CASSLGYGGYNEQFF.

The table lists this clone with a few counts. V is TRBV9 and J is TRBJ2-3; weak D call: TRBD2 (7 bases). V was cut by 0 bases and J by 0 bases, with 11 bases left in between. The CDR3 is 16 amino acids. Germline values: CDR1 SGDLS, CDR2 YYNGEE. In nucleotides, the CDR3 is TGTGCCAGCAGCGTAGGGGGGGGCAGAAGCACAGATACGCAGTATTTT. This gives the protein CASSVGGGRSTDTQYF.

The rearrangement joins TRBV18 to TRBJ2-5, with D possibly being TRBD2 (5 bases). In germline, CDR1 is KGHSH, CDR2 LQKENI. The V end was cut by 3 bases, the J end by 5 bases, with 10 bases between. CDR3 length equals 13 residues. CDR3 DNA sequence: TGTGCCAGCTCACCCCCACGGAGGGAGACCCAGTACTTC. Translating gives CASSPPRRETQYF.

This sequence joins TRBV6-5 and TRBJ2-7; D remains unclear. Germline CDR1 MNHEY, CDR2 SVGAGI. Trimming pared 4 bases from V and 4 bases from J, leaving 11 bases between. This CDR3 region has 13 residues. The CDR3 reads CASSLGSSYEQYF. CDR3 DNA: TGTGCCAGCAGTTTGGGTAGCTCGTACGAGCAGTACTTC.

The chain is built from TRBV7-2 and TRBJ2-7; unclear D gene. Germline CDR1 and CDR2: SGHTA and FQGNSA. Trimming removed 6 bases at V and 0 bases at J, with 15 bases between. CDR3 length: 15 amino acids. The DNA for the CDR3 is TGTGCCAGCAGTCACAGTTCTCTCGGCTCCTACGAGCAGTACTTC. Protein sequence: CASSHSSLGSYEQYF.

The J gene is TRBJ1-1, the V gene TRBV30, with TRBD1 as a possible D gene (5 bases). With 0 bases removed from V and 4 bases from J, the gap between germline ends came to 12 bases. Germline CDR1 and CDR2: GTSNPN and SVGIG (reference sequence). This CDR3 is built from 14 residues. This chain's CDR3 is CAWSVRGRSTEAFF. CDR3 DNA: TGTGCCTGGAGTGTAAGGGGCCGGAGCACTGAAGCTTTCTTT.

V and J are TRBV5-1 and TRBJ2-7, with 8 bases aligning to TRBD2. This CDR3 has 15 amino acids. Per the germline V gene, CDR1 is SGHRS and CDR2 is YFSETQ. Trimming took 1 base from V and 1 from J; bases not matched to a gene: 4. The CDR3 nucleotides are TGCGCCAGCAGCTTGTTGGGCGGGAGGTCCTACGAGCAGTACTTC. It encodes CASSLLGGRSYEQYF.

The chain is built from TRBV25-1 and TRBJ2-5; 10 positions agree with TRBD2. The germline V gene has CDR1 MGHDK and CDR2 SYGVNS. V dropped 7 bases and J dropped 1; count of bases not matched to a gene: 9. The CDR3 covers 16 residues. The CDR3 protein is CASTLGAGGPQETQYF. In DNA, the CDR3 is TGTGCCAGCACCCTTGGAGCGGGAGGGCCCCAAGAGACCCAGTACTTC.

This CDR3 reads CASSLSRDYGYTF. The CDR3 nucleotides read TGTGCCAGCAGTTTGAGCAGGGACTATGGCTACACCTTC. This chain joins TRBV28 and TRBJ1-2, with D perhaps matching TRBD1 (5 bases). V shed 3 bases and J shed 3 bases, with 8 bases lying between them. This CDR3 has 13 amino acids. CDR1 and CDR2 (germline): MDHEN, SYDVKM.

The chain is built from TRBV4-1 and TRBJ2-3, with TRBD2 identical over 7 bases. CDR1 is MGHRA and CDR2 is YSYEKL in the germline V gene. The trim removed 3 bases at V and 2 bases at J, leaving 5 bases unmatched. The CDR3 sequence is 15 residues long. CDR3 in amino acids: CASSQMGLFTDTQYF. CDR3 nucleotide sequence: TGCGCCAGCAGCCAGATGGGACTATTCACAGATACGCAGTATTTT.

Only a few counts were recorded for this clone. The rearrangement uses TRBV19 and TRBJ2-3; D is perhaps TRBD1 (5 bases). The V gene lost 3 bases and the J gene lost 0 bases, with 10 bases spanning the gap. Germline values: CDR1 LNHDA, CDR2 SQIVND (reference sequence). There are 15 residues in the CDR3. For the CDR3, the DNA is TGTGCCAGTAGTATGGTGGGGCGGAGCACAGATACGCAGTATTTT. Translation gives CASSMVGRSTDTQYF.

This clone was seen a handful of times. The genes are TRBV29-1 and TRBJ2-7, with 7 bases that match TRBD1. The ends lost 6 bases at V and 2 bases at J; junction bases unmatched: 7. Germline loops: CDR1 SQVTM, CDR2 ANQGSEA. The CDR3 length is 13 residues. CDR3 in amino acids: CSVFDRDPYEQYF. Written as DNA, the CDR3 is TGCAGCGTCTTCGACAGGGACCCCTACGAGCAGTACTTC.

This clone appeared once. V gene TRBV4-1 combines with J gene TRBJ1-2; D remains ambiguous. There are 17 residues in the CDR3. With 5 bases removed from V and 0 bases from J, the gap between germline ends came to 19 bases. Germline V gives CDR1 MGHRA, CDR2 YSYEKL. The CDR3 loop is CASSTGSRSGTNYGYTF. The DNA for the CDR3 is TGCGCCAGCAGCACGGGGTCTCGATCTGGGACTAACTATGGCTACACCTTC.

This clone has a handful of counts. V and J are TRBV19 and TRBJ1-5; tentatively, D is TRBD1 (5 bases). CDR1 is LNHDA, CDR2 SQIVND, per germline (reference sequence). This CDR3 has 13 amino acids. V was pared by 3 bases and J by 7 bases, with 10 bases between. This CDR3 reads CASSISGEQPQHF. CDR3 DNA: TGTGCCAGTAGTATTTCGGGGGAGCAGCCCCAGCATTTT.

This clone was seen a few times. V is TRBV5-4 and J is TRBJ2-5, with TRBD2 as a possible D gene (6 bases). The germline V gene has CDR1 SGHNT and CDR2 YYREEE (reference sequence). The CDR3 length is 18 residues. The ends were cut back, 2 bases at V and 0 bases at J, with 20 bases in the middle. The CDR3 sequence: CASSFEALRLADQETQYF. Here the CDR3 DNA reads TGTGCCAGCAGCTTTGAGGCACTGCGGTTAGCGGACCAAGAGACCCAGTACTTC.

The chain carries TRBV4-2 and TRBJ2-7; 11 positions agree with TRBD2. This CDR3 region has 16 residues. In germline, CDR1 is LGHNA, CDR2 YNFKEQ. V trimming: 3 bases; J trimming: 4 bases; junction bases outside the gene matches: 8. This CDR3 reads CASSQDLAGGWYEQYF. In nucleotides, the CDR3 is TGTGCCAGCAGCCAGGACCTAGCGGGAGGTTGGTACGAGCAGTACTTC.

V gene TRBV7-9 combines with J gene TRBJ2-1, with D possibly matching TRBD1 (6 bases). The germline gives CDR1 SEHNR, CDR2 FQNEAQ (reference sequence). Trimming removed 5 bases at V and 7 bases at J, with 12 bases between. The CDR3 runs 13 residues. The CDR3 nucleotides read TGTGCCAGCAGCCCGCAGGGGAAGAATGAGCAGTTCTTC. Amino acids: CASSPQGKNEQFF.

The chain joins TRBV30 to TRBJ1-3; D is perhaps TRBD1 (5 bases). Trimming removed 4 bases from V and 2 bases from J, with 12 bases in between. Germline lookup yields CDR1 GTSNPN and CDR2 SVGIG (reference sequence). This CDR3 spans 14 amino acids. CDR3 amino acids: CAWTDDSAGNTIYF. The CDR3 region has the DNA TGTGCCTGGACCGATGACAGTGCTGGAAACACCATATATTTT. Full variable domain (missing parts from reference TRBV30 and TRBJ1-3): SQTIHQWPATLVQPVGSPLSLECTVEGTSNPNLYWYRQAAGRGLQLLFYSVGIGQISSEVPQNLSASRPQDRQFILSSKKLLLSDSGFYLCAWTDDSAGNTIYFGEGSWLTVV.

This sequence joins TRBV11-1 and TRBJ2-1, with 8 bases matching TRBD1. There are 15 residues in the CDR3. Trimming cost V 1 base and J 8 bases; bases outside gene matches: 7. Germline CDR1 reads SGHAT; CDR2 reads FQDESV (reference sequence). DNA of the CDR3: TGTGCCAGCAGCTTAGAGGGCAGGGGGCCCGATGAGCAGTTCTTC. It codes for CASSLEGRGPDEQFF.

This clone was picked up a small number of times. Its ends do not fully match the called genes, so a read error is possible. V and J are TRBV28 and TRBJ1-1, with 8 nucleotides matching TRBD1. Germline V gene lookup returns CDR1 MDHEN and CDR2 SYDVKM. The CDR3 has 17 amino acids. The CDR3 is CASSLWTGTLMNTEAFF. CDR3 nucleotide sequence: TGTGCCAGCAGTCTATGGACAGGGACGTTGATGAACACTGAAGCTTTCTTT. The full variable domain, rest sourced from reference TRBV28 and TRBJ1-1, is DVKVTQSSRYLVKRTGEKVFLECVQDMDHENMFWYRQDPGLGLRLIYFSYDVKMKEKGDIPEGYSVSREKKERFSLILESASTNQTSMYLCASSLWTGTLMNTEAFFGQGTRLTVV.